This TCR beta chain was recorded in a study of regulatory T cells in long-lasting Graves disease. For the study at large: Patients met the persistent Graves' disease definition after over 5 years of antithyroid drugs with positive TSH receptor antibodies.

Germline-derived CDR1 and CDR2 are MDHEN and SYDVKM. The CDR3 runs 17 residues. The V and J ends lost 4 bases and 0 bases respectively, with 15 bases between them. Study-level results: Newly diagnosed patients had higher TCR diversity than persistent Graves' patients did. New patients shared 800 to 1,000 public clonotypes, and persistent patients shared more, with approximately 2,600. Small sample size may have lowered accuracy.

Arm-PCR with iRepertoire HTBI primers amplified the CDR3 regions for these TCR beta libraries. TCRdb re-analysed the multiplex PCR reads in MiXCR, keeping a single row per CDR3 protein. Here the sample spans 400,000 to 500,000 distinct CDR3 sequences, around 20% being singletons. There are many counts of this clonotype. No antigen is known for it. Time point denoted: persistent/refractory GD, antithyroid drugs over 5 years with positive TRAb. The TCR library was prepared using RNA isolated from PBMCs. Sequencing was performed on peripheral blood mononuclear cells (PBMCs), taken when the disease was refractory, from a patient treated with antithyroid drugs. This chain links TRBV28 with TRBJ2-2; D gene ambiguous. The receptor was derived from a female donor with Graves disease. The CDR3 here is CASSSIRPGPNTGELFF. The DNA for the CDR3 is TGTGCCAGCAGTTCTATTCGTCCTGGACCGAACACCGGGGAGCTGTTTTTT.